This T cell receptor beta chain was identified during a study of cytomegalovirus exposure and HLA in healthy donors. Study results and caveats: The later analysis indicated that the majority of CMV-associated TCR beta chains appeared HLA-restricted. Cytomegalovirus-associated TCR beta chains were listed, numbering approximately 150. Later analysis identified a missense DCLRE1C variant that was linked to TCR beta V- and J-gene trimming. Later, an analysis found that common viral pathogens appeared to be linked with several of the most significant clusters.

The PCR employed 60 Vbeta primers together with 13 Jbeta primers. The table came from immunoSEQ multiplex PCR; TCRdb's copy has only in-frame clones and leaves some out. The listing contains some 75,000 clones. This CDR3 has 19 amino acids. V shed 4 bases, J shed 2 bases, and the junction held 11 bases outside the gene matches. Germline CDR1 is SGHTA and CDR2 is FQGNSA. Comments on this clone: Antigen unknown.

The sequenced sample consisted of PBMCs. The chain recombines TRBV7-2 with TRBJ1-6; 10 bases fit TRBD1. The TCR comes from a man aged 35-49 years in good health and CMV-seronegative. CDR3 in DNA: TGTGCCAGCAGCTCCCCCCCCGGGACAGGGGTACCCTATAATTCACCCCTCCACTTT. It codes for CASSSPPGTGVPYNSPLHF.